This is a list of T cell receptor beta chains from one sample in a study of cytomegalovirus exposure and HLA in healthy donors. Clones were sequenced by immunoSEQ multiplex PCR, and TCRdb holds only the in-frame ones, with some missing. The table has 60,000 to 70,000 clones, approximately 71% seen once. Sequenced material: PBMCs. The source of these receptors is a man between 60 and 70 years old in good health and CMV-seropositive. Each CDR3 is given with its conserved first and last residue. The D gene is left open where the match is weak. Rows give clone size only sometimes, using once, few, many, or a class for an expanded clone.

J	D	size	V	DNA	CDR3
TRBJ2-1	.	.	TRBV2	TGTGCCAGCAGTGAAGGCATACAGGGATGGGGGAATGAGCAGTTCTTC	CASSEGIQGWGNEQFF
TRBJ2-7	.	.	TRBV15	TGTGCCACCAGCAGAAGAGCGAGCTACGAGCAGTACTTC	CATSRRASYEQYF
TRBJ1-6	.	.	TRBV6-6	TGTGCCAGCAGTTCGACAGGCAACTATAATTCACCCCTCCACTTT	CASSSTGNYNSPLHF
TRBJ1-1	.	.	TRBV2	TGTGCCAGCAGGCAAGATAGACAGCGCGGAGGGACTGAAGCTTTCTTT	CASRQDRQRGGTEAFF
TRBJ1-1	TRBD1	few	TRBV11-3	TGTGCCAGCAGTAGCGGCCCTCAGGGGGCTGAAGCTTTCTTT	CASSSGPQGAEAFF
TRBJ2-2	.	few	TRBV5-1	TGCGCCAGCAGCCCATTAGGGGGTGCCGGGGAGCTGTTTTTT	CASSPLGGAGELFF
TRBJ1-1	.	.	TRBV27	TGTGCCAGCAGTCCCTACAGCCTTCGGGACACTTTCTTT	CASSPYSLRDTFF
TRBJ1-2	TRBD1	.	TRBV7-9	TGTGCCAGCAACCCGACAGGGCAGAATGGCTACACCTTC	CASNPTGQNGYTF
TRBJ1-1	TRBD1	.	TRBV7-6	TGTGCCAGCAGCTTGGGCGGACAGGGTGGATCGGAAGCTTTCTTT	CASSLGGQGGSEAFF
TRBJ2-7	TRBD1	once	TRBV5-4	TGTGCCAGCAGCCCCGGGACAGGGTCATACTACGAGCAGTACTTC	CASSPGTGSYYEQYF
TRBJ2-7	TRBD1	.	TRBV5-1	TGCGCCAGCAGCTTGGCGACACAGGGGTCGGCCTACGAGCAGTACTTC	CASSLATQGSAYEQYF
TRBJ1-2	TRBD1	.	TRBV4-2	TGTGCCAGCAGCCCCTACAGGGGACCGGATGGCTACACCTTC	CASSPYRGPDGYTF
TRBJ2-1	TRBD2	.	TRBV7-9	TGTGCCAGCAGCTTGATCGCGGGGGGCAATGAGCAGTTCTTC	CASSLIAGGNEQFF
TRBJ2-7	.	.	TRBV5-4	TGTGCCAGCAGCGTTGACAGGATTCCCTACGAGCAGTACTTC	CASSVDRIPYEQYF
TRBJ1-1	TRBD1	.	TRBV9	TGTGCCAGCAGCGTAGAAGGATATGGCAGGGGGTATTTT	CASSVEGYGRGYF
TRBJ2-7	TRBD1	few	TRBV18	TGTGCCAGCTCTCCTCAAGGGACAGGGGGCTACGAGCAGTACTTC	CASSPQGTGGYEQYF
TRBJ1-5	TRBD1	.	TRBV5-6	TGTGCCAGCAGCTATGTCAGGGGGAATCAGCCCCAGCATTTT	CASSYVRGNQPQHF
TRBJ1-3	.	.	TRBV18	TGTGCCAGCTCACTGCAGACAGCTTCGGGTGGAAACACCATATATTTT	CASSLQTASGGNTIYF
TRBJ2-7	.	.	TRBV5-1	TGCGCCAGCAGCTTGGACAGACCGACCTACGAGCAGTACTTC	CASSLDRPTYEQYF
TRBJ1-1	.	once	TRBV2	TGTGCCAGCACCTCTCAGTTTCAAAACACTGAAGCTTTCTTT	CASTSQFQNTEAFF
TRBJ1-4	TRBD1	.	TRBV10-2	TGCGCCAGCCGCGACAGGGGTCAACCGGGTGAAAAACTGTTTTTT	CASRDRGQPGEKLFF
TRBJ2-2	TRBD1	.	TRBV5-1	TGCGCCAGCAGCTTGGAAGGGGGCGCCCGGCGGGAGCTGTTTTTT	CASSLEGGARRELFF